Shown below are 8 T cell receptor beta chains from a single sample sequenced in a study of PD-1 blockade in classical Hodgkin lymphoma. Profiling relied on immunoSEQ multiplex PCR, and the TCRdb table lists in-frame clones only, not all of them. Of tens of thousands of clones listed, just over 90% are singletons. Time point of the sample: newly diagnosed, previously untreated cHL patient sample. The sample consisted of peripheral blood mononuclear cells (PBMCs). These receptors came from a human donor with classical Hodgkin lymphoma.

In regard to this clone: The same CDR3 arises from other DNA sequences in this sample as well. V is TRBV6-1 and J is TRBJ1-2, with TRBD1 matching 7 bases. The CDR3 has 15 amino acids. In germline, CDR1 is MNHNS, CDR2 SASEGT. The trim removed 6 bases at V and 6 bases at J, leaving 13 bases unmatched. CDR3 loop: CASRPPDRAADGYTF. The DNA of the CDR3 is TGTGCCAGCAGGCCCCCTGACAGGGCGGCGGATGGCTACACCTTC.

This clone has a single count. This chain links TRBV9 with TRBJ2-5; 7 nucleotides line up with TRBD1. Germline values: CDR1 SGDLS, CDR2 YYNGEE. The CDR3 consists of 15 residues. Trimming at V came to 4 bases and at J to 5 bases, leaving 11 bases not matched to a gene. CDR3 DNA: TGTGCCAGCAGCCCGAGACAGGGCCCATTGGAGACCCAGTACTTC. It encodes CASSPRQGPLETQYF.

V and J are TRBV2 and TRBJ1-5; D is ambiguous. Germline V gene data show CDR1 as SNHLY and CDR2 as FYNNEI. The CDR3 totals 13 residues. V shed 4 bases and J shed 6 bases, with 10 bases lying between them. Here the CDR3 DNA reads TGTGCCAGCAGTGGTTCGGGAGGTCAGCCCCAGCATTTT. Protein sequence: CASSGSGGQPQHF.

This rearrangement joins TRBV11-2 to TRBJ2-7; D is perhaps TRBD2 (5 bases). This CDR3 region has 14 residues. Looked up from germline, CDR1 is SGHAT and CDR2 is FQNNGV. V lost 1 base, J lost 2 bases, and 9 bases lay in between. The CDR3 is CASSLGRGPYEQYF. CDR3 nucleotides: TGTGCCAGCAGCTTAGGTCGAGGGCCCTACGAGCAGTACTTC.

The chain employs TRBV28 and TRBJ2-3; D perhaps matches TRBD2 (6 bases). Germline V lookup: CDR1 MDHEN, CDR2 SYDVKM. V lost 3 bases and J 0 bases, leaving 10 bases between the germline ends. The CDR3 length is 15 residues. CDR3 DNA: TGTGCCAGCAGTTTTGGAGGGACTAGCACAGATACGCAGTATTTT. It codes for CASSFGGTSTDTQYF.

The rearrangement uses TRBV7-3 and TRBJ2-3, with 10 bases matching TRBD2. Trimming removed 5 bases from V and 4 bases from J; junction bases left unmatched: 6. There are 15 residues in the CDR3. Germline values: CDR1 SGHTA, CDR2 FQGTGA. CDR3 nucleotides: TGTGCCAGCAGCGCGGGACTAGCGCGACCAGATACGCAGTATTTT. As protein: CASSAGLARPDTQYF.

The genes are TRBV5-1 and TRBJ1-4; possibly TRBD1 for D (6 bases). Germline V gene sequence: CDR1 SGHRS, CDR2 YFSETQ. This CDR3 spans 14 amino acids. V shed 4 bases and J shed 5 bases, with 12 bases lying between them. The CDR3 bases are TGCGCCAGCAGCAAGGGACAACAAAATGAAAAACTGTTTTTT. It specifies CASSKGQQNEKLFF.

The chain has TRBV30 and TRBJ1-4; no clear D. The CDR3 is made up of 13 amino acids. V shed 5 bases and J shed 1 base, with 8 bases lying between them. Germline V gene lookup returns CDR1 GTSNPN and CDR2 SVGIG (reference sequence). This CDR3 reads CAWADGTNEKLFF. The CDR3 DNA reads TGTGCCTGGGCAGATGGAACTAATGAAAAACTGTTTTTT.